Each of the 27 T cell receptor beta chains below was sequenced from the same sample in a study of T cells in Graves' hyperthyroidism and ophthalmopathy. What was amplified from RNA transcripts were TCR beta CDR3 regions. An initial round of RT-PCR targeting the TCR CDR3 relied on the HTBI primer set. MiXCR, applied by TCRdb to the multiplex PCR reads, yields one record per CDR3 protein. The sample has approximately 600,000 distinct CDR3 sequences, about 20% seen once. Specimen: blood. These receptors all stem from a man in his thirties or forties with Graves' ophthalmopathy.

This clonotype has a handful of counts. The chain joins TRBV6-2 or TRBV6-3 to TRBJ2-3; D is undetermined. CDR3 size: 13 residues. CDR1 MNHEY and CDR2 SVGEGT come from the germline V gene. The V gene lost 6 bases and the J gene lost 2 bases, with 9 bases spanning the gap. CDR3 coding DNA: TGTGCCAGCAGGTCTACGTTCACAGATACGCAGTATTTT. It codes for CASRSTFTDTQYF.

This clonotype has only a few counts. CDR3 sequence (DNA): TGCGCCAGCAGCTACCGACTAGCGGGAGGCCACGGGGAGCTGTTTTTT. It is translated as CASSYRLAGGHGELFF. The V gene is TRBV4-1, the J gene TRBJ2-2, with 13 bases fitting TRBD2. The CDR3 is 16 residues long. V gave up 5 bases and J gave up 7 bases; unmatched junction bases: 7. Germline CDR1 and CDR2: MGHRA and YSYEKL.

This rearrangement joins TRBV28 to TRBJ2-7; D call uncertain. There are 13 residues in the CDR3. With 6 bases removed from V and 2 bases from J, the gap between germline ends came to 11 bases. Germline V gene lookup returns CDR1 MDHEN and CDR2 SYDVKM. The CDR3 DNA sequence: TGTGCCAGCAGCCACACGACCCCCTACGAGCAGTACTTC. The encoded protein is CASSHTTPYEQYF.

This clonotype came up many times. The chain employs TRBV28 and TRBJ1-1; D gene ambiguous. This CDR3 is built from 13 residues. V was clipped by 2 bases and J by 4 bases, with 8 bases between them. Per germline, CDR1 MDHEN and CDR2 SYDVKM. The CDR3, as DNA: TGTGCCAGCAGTTTAGAGGTGGCCACTGAAGCTTTCTTT. Its translation: CASSLEVATEAFF. The full variable domain, with the rest looked up from reference TRBV28 and TRBJ1-1, is DVKVTQSSRYLVKRTGEKVFLECVQDMDHENMFWYRQDPGLGLRLIYFSYDVKMKEKGDIPEGYSVSREKKERFSLILESASTNQTSMYLCASSLEVATEAFFGQGTRLTVV.

This clonotype was recorded many times. The V call is TRBV12-3 or TRBV12-4, the J call TRBJ2-7, with 10 bases fitting TRBD1. The junction had 3 bases not matched to a gene; V was cut back by 2 bases and J by 2 bases. The CDR3 is 15 amino acids. The CDR3: CASSLPGQGTYEQYF. The CDR3 nucleotides read TGTGCCAGCAGTTTACCGGGACAGGGGACCTACGAGCAGTACTTC.

This clonotype has a handful of counts. This chain links TRBV12-3 or TRBV12-4 with TRBJ1-2; D may be TRBD1 (5 bases). Trimming took off 6 bases at V and 7 bases at J, with 15 bases between the two ends. CDR3 length: 13 amino acids. The CDR3 spells CASSMEGNRGYTF. CDR3 DNA: TGTGCCAGCAGCATGGAGGGGAATCGTGGCTACACCTTC.

The chain carries TRBV9 and TRBJ1-1; D gene unclear. The CDR3 runs 15 residues. CDR1 SGDLS and CDR2 YYNGEE come from the germline V gene. Trimming took off 0 bases at V and 1 base at J, with 10 bases between the two ends. In DNA, the CDR3 is TGTGCCAGCAGCGTAGGTTACAGTCGGAACACTGAAGCTTTCTTT. It codes for CASSVGYSRNTEAFF.

The V and J genes are TRBV28 and TRBJ2-5; tentatively, D is TRBD2 (5 bases). The ends were cut back, 9 bases at V and 1 base at J, with 12 bases in the middle. This CDR3 has 13 amino acids. The germline CDR1 and CDR2 sequences are MDHEN and SYDVKM. The CDR3 reads CASVGVRQETQYF. The CDR3 DNA reads as TGTGCCAGTGTCGGGGTACGCCAAGAGACCCAGTACTTC.

The rearrangement joins TRBV2 to TRBJ2-7; TRBD2 matches 9 bases. Germline values: CDR1 SNHLY, CDR2 FYNNEI. V gave up 1 base and J gave up 3 bases; unmatched junction bases: 4. This CDR3 is built from 15 residues. The DNA for the CDR3 is TGTGCCAGCAGTGAAGGGACTAGCGAATACTACGAGCAGTACTTC. Translated: CASSEGTSEYYEQYF. The variable domain in full, completed from reference TRBV2 and TRBJ2-7, reads EPEVTQTPSHQVTQMGQEVILRCVPISNHLYFYWYRQILGQKVEFLVSFYNNEISEKSEIFDDQFSVERPDGSNFTLKIRSTKLEDSAMYFCASSEGTSEYYEQYFGPGTRLTVT.

This clonotype was detected a few times. This chain links TRBV5-5 with TRBJ1-1; D is undetermined. The V and J ends lost 3 bases and 6 bases respectively, with 21 bases between them. The germline gives CDR1 SGHKS, CDR2 YYEKEE (reference sequence). This CDR3 has 16 residues. The CDR3 region is CASSSRGRPAEPEAFF. The CDR3 region has the DNA TGTGCCAGCAGCTCTCGGGGAAGGCCCGCCGAACCTGAAGCTTTCTTT.

This clonotype was seen a few times. The chain employs TRBV9 and TRBJ1-6, with D perhaps TRBD1 (5 bases). Germline V gene lookup returns CDR1 SGDLS and CDR2 YYNGEE. The CDR3 covers 15 residues. Trimming cost V 3 bases and J 6 bases, with 13 bases left between them. CDR3 in DNA: TGTGCCAGCAGCGCAAGTGGAGGGGCTAATTCACCCCTCCACTTT. It translates to CASSASGGANSPLHF.

This chain uses TRBV3-1 with TRBJ2-5, with D maybe TRBD2 (6 bases). Trimming removed 3 bases from V and 3 bases from J, with 11 bases in between. Germline values: CDR1 LGHDT, CDR2 YNNKEL (reference sequence). The CDR3 runs to 14 residues. The CDR3 DNA reads as TGTGCCAGCAGCCACCGGGGGATCGAAGAGACCCAGTACTTC. It is translated as CASSHRGIEETQYF.

This clonotype was observed many times. The chain has TRBV24-1 and TRBJ2-7; D might be TRBD1 (5 bases). The germline V gene has CDR1 KGHDR and CDR2 SFDVKD. V lost 5 bases and J 2 bases, leaving 12 bases between the germline ends. The CDR3 is made up of 14 amino acids. The CDR3 loop is CATSGTGHPYEQYF. The DNA of the CDR3 is TGTGCCACCAGTGGAACAGGCCATCCCTACGAGCAGTACTTC.

This clonotype was counted ten times or more. In DNA, the CDR3 is TGTGCCAGCTCACCCCCTGGCAGGGCGAATGGCTACACCTTC. It codes for CASSPPGRANGYTF. This chain joins TRBV18 and TRBJ1-2, with D tentatively TRBD1 (5 bases). The V gene lost 3 bases and the J gene lost 6 bases, with 14 bases spanning the gap. CDR3 length: 14 amino acids. The germline CDR1 and CDR2 sequences are KGHSH and LQKENI. Supplemented by reference TRBV18 and TRBJ1-2, the full variable domain reads NAGVMQNPRHLVRRRGQEARLRCSPMKGHSHVYWYRQLPEEGLKFMVYLQKENIIDESGMPKERFSAEFPKEGPSILRIQQVVRGDSAAYFCASSPPGRANGYTFGSGTRLTVV.

This chain connects TRBV12-3 or TRBV12-4 to TRBJ2-1; 11 bases line up with TRBD2. The ends lost 2 bases at V and 6 bases at J; junction bases unmatched: 3. The length of the CDR3 is 15 residues. The CDR3 region has the DNA TGTGCCAGCAGTTTATTGGGACTAGCGGTCAATGAGCAGTTCTTC. Translation gives CASSLLGLAVNEQFF.

This clonotype was observed at least ten times. The chain links TRBV29-1 to TRBJ1-1; D uncertain. With 3 bases removed from V and 0 bases from J, the gap between germline ends came to 5 bases. Germline CDR1 is SQVTM and CDR2 is ANQGSEA. The CDR3 contains 12 residues. CDR3 sequence reads: CSVDRMNTEAFF. The CDR3 nucleotides are TGCAGCGTTGACAGGATGAACACTGAAGCTTTCTTT.

This clonotype was recorded many times. This chain connects TRBV11-2 to TRBJ2-5; TRBD1 aligns across 8 bases. Germline-derived CDR1 and CDR2 are SGHAT and FQNNGV. V shed 1 base, J shed 6 bases, and the junction held 7 bases outside the gene matches. This CDR3 has 15 residues. Written as DNA, the CDR3 is TGTGCCAGCAGCTTAGGCCCAGGGGGCAGCAAGACCCAGTACTTC. This sequence encodes CASSLGPGGSKTQYF.

Many counts were recorded for this clonotype. The gene calls are TRBV30 and TRBJ2-3, with a possible D match to TRBD2 (5 bases). The germline CDR1 and CDR2 sequences are GTSNPN and SVGIG (reference sequence). This CDR3 has 16 residues. V was trimmed by 3 bases and J by 0 bases, leaving 16 bases between them. CDR3 DNA sequence: TGTGCCTGGAGAGTCCCAAAGCGGAAAAGCACAGATACGCAGTATTTT. Residues: CAWRVPKRKSTDTQYF.

This clonotype has ten or more counts. The CDR3 sequence is CASSPSPTTNYGYTF. The CDR3, as DNA: TGTGCCAGCTCACCAAGTCCGACAACAAACTATGGCTACACCTTC. This sequence joins TRBV18 and TRBJ1-2; D remains unclear. The germline CDR1 and CDR2 sequences are KGHSH and LQKENI. V lost 2 bases and J 2 bases, leaving 12 bases between the germline ends. This CDR3 region has 15 residues.

This clonotype has at least ten counts. This sequence joins TRBV6-1 and TRBJ2-7, with TRBD1 identical over 7 bases. V was pared by 2 bases and J by 0 bases, with 4 bases of the junction left unmatched. The CDR3 covers 15 residues. CDR1 MNHNS and CDR2 SASEGT come from the germline V gene. In nucleotides, the CDR3 is TGTGCCAGCAGTGAACGGACAGGCTACTCCTACGAGCAGTACTTC. This codes for CASSERTGYSYEQYF.

This clonotype came up many times. The J gene is TRBJ2-7, the V gene TRBV28, with 12 bases that match TRBD2. The CDR3 has 15 amino acids. Germline assignment: CDR1 MDHEN and CDR2 SYDVKM. V shed 7 bases and J 1 base; nucleotides not matched to a gene: 5. This chain's CDR3 is CASKGGLAGSYEQYF. CDR3 nucleotide sequence: TGTGCCAGCAAGGGAGGACTAGCGGGATCCTACGAGCAGTACTTC.

This clonotype turned up a few times. The rearrangement links TRBV11-2 to TRBJ1-2, with a weak D call TRBD1 (5 bases). Germline CDR1 is SGHAT and CDR2 is FQNNGV. This CDR3 contains 13 residues. V dropped 3 bases and J dropped 8 bases, with 13 bases sitting between them. For the CDR3, the DNA is TGTGCCAGCAGCTTTTATGGGGCGGGGGGCTACACCTTC. It encodes CASSFYGAGGYTF.

This clonotype came up a few times. V gene TRBV24-1 combines with J gene TRBJ2-5, with D perhaps matching TRBD1 (6 bases). V dropped 4 bases and J dropped 1 base, with 6 bases sitting between them. The CDR3 runs to 13 residues. The germline V gene encodes CDR1 KGHDR and CDR2 SFDVKD. Here the CDR3 DNA reads TGTGCCACCAGTGAAGGGGGCCAAGAGACCCAGTACTTC. Translation gives CATSEGGQETQYF.

This rearrangement joins TRBV9 to TRBJ1-3; weak D call: TRBD1 (6 bases). From germline, CDR1 is SGDLS and CDR2 YYNGEE. V shed 7 bases and J shed 0 bases, with 11 bases lying between them. CDR3 size: 14 residues. The CDR3 DNA reads as TGTGCCAGCGGGGAAGGGGGCTCTGGAAACACCATATATTTT. It specifies CASGEGGSGNTIYF.

This clonotype occurred a few times. A read error is possible here, since a much larger clone lies one base away. The rearrangement joins TRBV7-2 to TRBJ2-5, with 10 bases lining up with TRBD2. The V gene end was trimmed by 5 bases and the J gene end by 3 bases; junction bases not matched to a gene: 3. The germline V gene encodes CDR1 SGHTA and CDR2 FQGNSA. The CDR3 is made up of 14 amino acids. DNA of the CDR3: TGTGCCAGCAGCATAGGACTAGCGGAAGAGACCCAGTACTTC. Encoded protein: CASSIGLAEETQYF.

V gene TRBV5-1 combines with J gene TRBJ1-2; D is unclear. CDR1 is SGHRS, CDR2 YFSETQ, per germline. CDR3 size: 13 residues. The V end lost 6 bases, the J end lost 8 bases, and 17 bases lay between the germline ends. CDR3: CASTTSPSRGYTF. CDR3 bases: TGCGCCAGCACCACAAGTCCCTCTCGCGGCTACACCTTC. The full variable domain, in which reference TRBV5-1 and TRBJ1-2 provide the parts outside the CDR3, is KAGVTQTPRYLIKTRGQQVTLSCSPISGHRSVSWYQQTPGQGLQFLFEYFSETQRNKGNFPGRFSGRQFSNSRSEMNVSTLELGDSALYLCASTTSPSRGYTFGSGTRLTVV.

The chain uses TRBV6-1 and TRBJ2-1; D may match TRBD1 or TRBD2 (5 bases each). V was clipped by 2 bases and J by 5 bases, with 13 bases between them. CDR1 and CDR2 from the germline V gene are MNHNS and SASEGT. The CDR3 runs to 15 residues. Written as DNA, the CDR3 is TGTGCCAGCAGTGAATCGGGGACCATTAACAATGAGCAGTTCTTC. Protein: CASSESGTINNEQFF.